This TCR beta chain was recorded in a study of CD8 T cells in Susac syndrome. The CDR3 sequence is 14 residues long. The V and J ends lost 6 bases and 4 bases, in that order; junction bases with no gene match: 2. A quantity of about 0.45 to 1 ug RNA underwent reverse transcription using random hexamers. TCRdb independently ran MiXCR on the immunoSEQ multiplex PCR reads; one entry per CDR3 protein. The sample consists of approximately 190,000 distinct CDR3 sequences, about 95% of them appearing once. This chain links TRBV12-3 or TRBV12-4 with TRBJ2-5; 13 nucleotides line up with TRBD2. Specimen: CD8+ T cells from PBMCs. This clonotype originated in a human donor with Susac syndrome. In DNA, the CDR3 is TGTGCCAGCAGACTAGCGGGGGGGCTAGAGACCCAGTACTTC. Its translation is CASRLAGGLETQYF.